This T cell receptor (beta chain) was recovered during a study of post-analysis software for immune sequencing data. Study-level information: Progressive-relapsing, secondary progressive and relapsing-remitting multiple sclerosis were among the disease courses included.

General study results and limits: A handful of TRBV segments (TRBV5-6, TRBV5-1 and TRBV20-1 among them) occurred more frequently in patients than in controls. People with multiple sclerosis had a significantly lower normalized Chao1 diversity than controls did. Under F measure analysis, samples from one preparation batch co-clustered strongly.

This CDR3 region has 17 residues. Germline V gives CDR1 SGHRS, CDR2 YFSETQ. V was clipped by 0 bases and J by 3 bases; unmatched bases: 5. This clonotype was seen more than once but under ten times. Its antigen is not identified. Libraries were made from TCR beta cDNA, and they carried unique molecular identifiers. In TCRdb, the PCR reads were re-called with MiXCR into one record per CDR3 protein. The table shows 750,000 to 950,000 distinct CDR3 sequences, with roughly 58% occurring only once. The sequence was obtained from a girl aged 5-17 years with multiple sclerosis. The material sequenced was blood. The chain recombines TRBV5-1 with TRBJ2-7; 14 bases map to TRBD2. As DNA, the CDR3 is TGCGCCAGCAGCTTGGGTGGGACTAGCGGGAGTTTCTACGAGCAGTACTTC. This encodes CASSLGGTSGSFYEQYF.